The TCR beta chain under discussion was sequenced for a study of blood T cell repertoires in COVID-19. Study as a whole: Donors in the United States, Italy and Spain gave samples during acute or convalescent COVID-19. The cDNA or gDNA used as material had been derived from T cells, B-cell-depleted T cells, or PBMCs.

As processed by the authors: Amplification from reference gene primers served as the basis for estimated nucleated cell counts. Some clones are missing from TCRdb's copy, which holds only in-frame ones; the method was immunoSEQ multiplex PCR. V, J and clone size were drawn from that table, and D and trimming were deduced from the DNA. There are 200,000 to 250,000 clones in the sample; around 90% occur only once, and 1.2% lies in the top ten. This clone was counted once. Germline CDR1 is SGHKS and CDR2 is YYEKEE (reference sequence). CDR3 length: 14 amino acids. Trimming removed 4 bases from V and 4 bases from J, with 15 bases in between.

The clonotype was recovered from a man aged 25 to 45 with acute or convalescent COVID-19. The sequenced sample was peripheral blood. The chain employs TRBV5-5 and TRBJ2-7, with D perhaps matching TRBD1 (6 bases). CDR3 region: CASSVLYREYEQYF. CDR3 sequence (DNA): TGTGCCAGCAGCGTCCTTTACAGGGAGTACGAGCAGTACTTC.